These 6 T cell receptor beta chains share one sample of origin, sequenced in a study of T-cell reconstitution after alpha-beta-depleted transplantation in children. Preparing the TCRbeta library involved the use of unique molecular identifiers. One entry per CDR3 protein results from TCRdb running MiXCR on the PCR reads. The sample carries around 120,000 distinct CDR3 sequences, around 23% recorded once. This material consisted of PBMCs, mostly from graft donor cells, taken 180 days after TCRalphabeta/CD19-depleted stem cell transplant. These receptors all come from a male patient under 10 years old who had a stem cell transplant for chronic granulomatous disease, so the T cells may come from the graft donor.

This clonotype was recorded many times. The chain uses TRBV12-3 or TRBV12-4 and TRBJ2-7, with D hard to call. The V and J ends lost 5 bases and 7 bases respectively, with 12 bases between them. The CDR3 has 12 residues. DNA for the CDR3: TGTGCCAGCAGTGACTGGCCGTCAGAGCAGTACTTC. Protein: CASSDWPSEQYF.

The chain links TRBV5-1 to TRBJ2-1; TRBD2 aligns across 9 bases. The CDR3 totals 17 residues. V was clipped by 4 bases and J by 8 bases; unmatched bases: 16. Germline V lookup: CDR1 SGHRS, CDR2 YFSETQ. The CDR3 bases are TGCGCCAGCAGCCCCCGTGGTAGCGGGAGATTCGGGGATGAGCAGTTCTTC. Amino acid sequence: CASSPRGSGRFGDEQFF.

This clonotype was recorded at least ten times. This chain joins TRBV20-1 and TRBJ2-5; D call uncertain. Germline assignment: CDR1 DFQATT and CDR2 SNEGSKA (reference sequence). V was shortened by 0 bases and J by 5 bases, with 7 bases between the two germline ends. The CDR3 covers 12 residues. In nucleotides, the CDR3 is TGCAGTGCTAGAGATTCCGCGGAGACCCAGTACTTC. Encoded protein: CSARDSAETQYF.

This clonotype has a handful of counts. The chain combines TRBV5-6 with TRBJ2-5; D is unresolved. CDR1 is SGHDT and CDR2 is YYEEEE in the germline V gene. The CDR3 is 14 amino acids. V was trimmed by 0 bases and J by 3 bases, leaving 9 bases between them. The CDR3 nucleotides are TGTGCCAGCAGCTTGGGTCCGGTGGAAGAGACCCAGTACTTC. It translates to CASSLGPVEETQYF.

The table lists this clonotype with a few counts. The CDR3 loop is CSVGTATLAKNIQYF. The CDR3 DNA sequence: TGCAGCGTTGGGACCGCTACATTAGCCAAAAACATTCAGTACTTC. The rearrangement uses TRBV29-1 and TRBJ2-4, with D uncertain. Per germline, CDR1 SQVTM and CDR2 ANQGSEA. Trimming took 4 bases from V and 0 from J, leaving 13 bases between them. CDR3 length: 15 amino acids.

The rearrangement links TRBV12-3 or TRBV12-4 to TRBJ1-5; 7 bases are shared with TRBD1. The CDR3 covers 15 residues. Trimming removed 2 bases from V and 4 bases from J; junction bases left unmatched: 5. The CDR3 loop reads CASSLRDRANQPQHF. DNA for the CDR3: TGTGCCAGCAGTTTACGAGACAGGGCTAATCAGCCCCAGCATTTT.